These T cell receptor beta chains were read from a single sample in a study of blood T cell repertoires in COVID-19. TCRdb's table, derived via immunoSEQ multiplex PCR, lists solely in-frame clones and lacks some. The sample has around 200,000 clones, 86% seen once. Specimen: PBMCs or T cells enriched from blood (not recorded which). These receptors originate from a woman in her thirties who had been exposed to COVID-19. The CDR3 runs from the conserved cysteine through the conserved F or W. A D gene is named only where the DNA matches it firmly. Clone size is stated in some rows and not others, as once, few, many or a class when expanded.

>TRBV19|NA|NA|TRBJ1-5
CASSISGPSNQPQHF
TGTGCCAGTAGTATTAGCGGGCCAAGCAATCAGCCCCAGCATTTT
>TRBV2|NA|NA|TRBJ1-1
CASSEGQINTEAFF
TGTGCCAGCAGTGAAGGACAGATTAACACTGAAGCTTTCTTT
>TRBV7-6|NA|TRBD1|TRBJ1-4
CASSSQGAATNEKLFF
TGTGCCAGCAGCTCACAGGGGGCTGCAACTAATGAAAAACTGTTTTTT
>TRBV2|NA|NA|TRBJ1-2
CASKNGPRPTGYGYTF
TGTGCCAGCAAAAATGGTCCTAGACCTACGGGTTATGGCTACACCTTC
>TRBV10-1|NA|TRBD1|TRBJ1-6
CASSELTGGDVGRERNSPLHF
TGCGCCAGCAGTGAGCTAACAGGGGGGGATGTAGGACGTGAGAGAAATTCACCCCTCCACTTT
>TRBV27|once|NA|TRBJ1-1
CASSLSGGMNTEAFF
TGTGCCAGCAGTCTGAGCGGGGGCATGAACACTGAAGCTTTCTTT
>TRBV3-1/TRBV3-2|many|NA|TRBJ2-3
CASSQEDFNAQYF
TGTGCCAGCAGCCAGGAGGACTTTAATGCGCAGTATTTT
>TRBV18|NA|NA|TRBJ1-1
CASSVKESTEAFF
TGTGCCAGCTCCGTCAAGGAGAGCACTGAAGCTTTCTTT
>TRBV7-6|NA|TRBD1|TRBJ2-2
CASLTGTGVDGELFF
TGTGCCAGCTTAACCGGGACAGGGGTAGACGGGGAGCTGTTTTTT
>TRBV5-4|NA|TRBD1|TRBJ2-2
CASSRETGVTGELFF
TGTGCCAGCAGCCGGGAAACAGGGGTCACCGGGGAGCTGTTTTTT
>TRBV7-9|NA|TRBD1|TRBJ1-6
CATKGQDNSPLHF
TGTGCCACCAAAGGACAGGATAATTCACCCCTCCACTTT
>TRBV11-3|few|NA|TRBJ2-1
CASSLGGFSYNEQFF
TGTGCCAGCAGCTTAGGAGGGTTCTCCTACAATGAGCAGTTCTTC
>TRBV6-5|NA|NA|TRBJ2-1
CASSNRGGNEQFF
TGTGCCAGCAGTAACAGGGGGGGCAATGAGCAGTTCTTC
>TRBV7-2|NA|TRBD2|TRBJ2-1
CASSLTHGRDYYNEQFF
TGTGCCAGCAGCTTAACCCACGGGCGGGACTACTACAATGAGCAGTTCTTC
>TRBV28|NA|TRBD2|TRBJ2-5
CASSLPERGGAQYF
TGTGCCAGCAGTCTTCCTGAGCGGGGGGGCGCCCAGTACTTC
>TRBV2|NA|NA|TRBJ1-1
CASSVLQEGSTEAFF
TGTGCCAGCAGTGTTCTACAGGAGGGGAGCACTGAAGCTTTCTTT
>TRBV5-1|NA|TRBD1|TRBJ1-6
CASSLTGTGSPLHF
TGCGCCAGCAGCTTGACAGGGACAGGGTCACCCCTCCACTTT
>TRBV19|NA|TRBD1|TRBJ1-5
CASSPGTGRGQPQHF
TGTGCCAGTAGCCCAGGGACAGGGAGGGGTCAGCCCCAGCATTTT
>TRBV9|NA|TRBD1|TRBJ2-7
CASSVGGQGAYEQYF
TGTGCCAGCAGCGTGGGGGGACAGGGGGCCTACGAGCAGTACTTC
>TRBV5-4|NA|NA|TRBJ2-7
CASSLVSPGWSEQYF
TGTGCCAGCAGCTTAGTTTCGCCGGGGTGGTCGGAGCAGTACTTC
>TRBV5-5|NA|TRBD1|TRBJ1-6
CASSQNDRGLYNSPLHF
TGTGCCAGCAGCCAGAATGACAGGGGGCTCTATAATTCACCCCTCCACTTT
>TRBV29-1|few|TRBD1|TRBJ2-3
CSVGGGSTDTQYF
TGCAGCGTTGGAGGGGGCTCCACAGATACGCAGTATTTT
>TRBV18|NA|TRBD1|TRBJ1-6
CASSPGTGSGSPLHF
TGTGCCAGCTCACCGGGGACAGGGTCGGGATCACCCCTCCACTTT
>TRBV19|NA|NA|TRBJ2-1
CASSIAGDWSHEQFF
TGTGCCAGTAGTATAGCTGGGGACTGGAGCCATGAGCAGTTCTTC
>TRBV7-9|NA|NA|TRBJ2-7
CASSSLGWQGSEQYF
TGTGCCAGCAGCTCACTGGGGTGGCAGGGATCCGAGCAGTACTTC
>TRBV11-3|NA|NA|TRBJ2-4
CASSPEATRAKNIQYF
TGTGCCAGCAGCCCCGAGGCCACGCGAGCCAAAAACATTCAGTACTTC